Below are 15 T cell receptor beta chains sequenced from a single sample in a study of cytomegalovirus exposure and HLA in healthy donors. A multiplex PCR was run with 60 Vbeta primers and 13 Jbeta primers. Clones were read by immunoSEQ multiplex PCR, and TCRdb kept only the in-frame ones, dropping some. The sample lists around 300,000 clones, roughly 90% occurring once. The sample comprised PBMCs. Receptor source: a woman between 18 and 29 years old in good health and CMV-seronegative.

V is TRBV6-5 and J is TRBJ1-3, with TRBD1 as a possible D gene (5 bases). V lost 6 bases and J lost 3, with 15 bases in between. This CDR3 contains 15 residues. The germline V gene encodes CDR1 MNHEY and CDR2 SVGAGI. Written as DNA, the CDR3 is TGTGCCAGCAGGACCGGAGGGGCGGATGGAAACACCATATATTTT. This codes for CASRTGGADGNTIYF.

This CDR3 reads CASNSAGAGNQPQHF. DNA of the CDR3: TGTGCCAGCAACTCGGCAGGGGCGGGCAATCAGCCCCAGCATTTT. The chain carries TRBV6-1 and TRBJ1-5, with D possibly matching TRBD1 (6 bases). Trimming left V 7 bases short and J 2 bases short, with 15 bases between. The CDR3 covers 15 residues. Germline CDR1 reads MNHNS; CDR2 reads SASEGT.

V usage is TRBV19 and J usage is TRBJ1-4; no clear D gene. Germline V gene lookup returns CDR1 LNHDA and CDR2 SQIVND (reference sequence). This CDR3 is 13 amino acids long. V was pared by 4 bases and J by 7 bases, with 10 bases between. The CDR3 DNA is TGTGCCAGTAGTACGGTCGCGGGTGAAAAACTGTTTTTT. Translating gives CASSTVAGEKLFF. Full variable domain (missing parts from reference TRBV19 and TRBJ1-4): DGGITQSPKYLFRKEGQNVTLSCEQNLNHDAMYWYRQDPGQGLRLIYYSQIVNDFQKGDIAEGYSVSREKKESFPLTVTSAQKNPTAFYLCASSTVAGEKLFFGSGTQLSVL.

Turning to this clone: One end of the junction fails to match germline, which may point to a read error. The V gene is TRBV7-7, the J gene TRBJ2-1, with D tentatively TRBD2 (6 bases). This CDR3 has 12 residues. CDR1 and CDR2 from the germline V gene are SSHAT and FNYEAQ (reference sequence). This CDR3 is CASSLEAGEQFF. In DNA, the CDR3 is TGTGCTAGCAGCTTAGAGGCGGGGGAGCAGTTCTTC.

This rearrangement joins TRBV5-1 to TRBJ2-1; D may be TRBD1 (7 bases). This CDR3 is built from 16 residues. The ends were cut back, 5 bases at V and 10 bases at J, with 25 bases in the middle. Germline CDR1 reads SGHRS; CDR2 reads YFSETQ. In DNA form, the CDR3 reads TGCGCCAGCAGAGAAAATCCCGGGACAGTCGGAGGGGAGCAGTTCTTC. This translates into CASRENPGTVGGEQFF.

The CDR3 loop reads CASSTGTGSYNEQFF. CDR3 DNA: TGTGCCAGCAGCACCGGGACAGGCTCCTACAATGAGCAGTTCTTC. V usage is TRBV7-8 and J usage is TRBJ2-1; TRBD1 matches at 8 bases. The CDR3 is made up of 15 amino acids. V lost 5 bases and J lost 0; bases outside the gene matches: 3. Germline CDR1 is SGHVS and CDR2 is FQNEAQ.

The chain carries TRBV7-8 and TRBJ2-1; perhaps TRBD2 as D (5 bases). CDR3 size: 13 residues. Trimming stripped 1 base from V and 9 bases from J, with 10 bases between. Germline assignment: CDR1 SGHVS and CDR2 FQNEAQ. In DNA form, the CDR3 reads TGTGCCAGCAGCTTAGACCTACGGGGTGAGCAGTTCTTC. Amino acids: CASSLDLRGEQFF.

The chain employs TRBV2 and TRBJ1-4, with D possibly matching TRBD1 (6 bases). Trimming took 4 bases from V and 8 from J, leaving 17 bases between them. The germline V gene has CDR1 SNHLY and CDR2 FYNNEI. This CDR3 has 15 amino acids. The CDR3 spells CASSADSQVGEKLFF. The CDR3 bases are TGTGCCAGCAGTGCGGACAGCCAGGTTGGGGAAAAACTGTTTTTT.

This chain connects TRBV11-1 to TRBJ2-1, with a tentative D call TRBD2 (5 bases). V shed 7 bases and J shed 1 base, with 11 bases lying between them. Germline V lookup: CDR1 SGHAT, CDR2 FQDESV (reference sequence). The CDR3 length is 14 residues. CDR3 nucleotides: TGTGCCAGCATTAATCCGGGATCCTACAATGAGCAGTTCTTC. This sequence encodes CASINPGSYNEQFF.

V and J are TRBV4-2 and TRBJ2-1; D perhaps matches TRBD2 (6 bases). Trimming shortened V by 4 bases and J by 4 bases, and 20 bases separated the two germline ends. Germline V lookup: CDR1 LGHNA, CDR2 YNFKEQ. This CDR3 contains 17 residues. CDR3 in DNA: TGTGCCAGCAGCCGCCTCCCCTCAGCGGGTGCATACAATGAGCAGTTCTTC. Residues: CASSRLPSAGAYNEQFF.

This chain joins TRBV4-1 and TRBJ1-2; D ambiguous. In germline, CDR1 is MGHRA, CDR2 YSYEKL. This CDR3 region has 13 residues. Trimming pared 0 bases from V and 5 bases from J, leaving 7 bases between. The CDR3 sequence is CASSQEGLYGYTF. The CDR3 nucleotides are TGCGCCAGCAGCCAAGAGGGCCTTTATGGCTACACCTTC.

This chain connects TRBV27 to TRBJ2-5; 7 nucleotides align to TRBD2. With V trimmed by 0 bases and J by 2 bases, 6 bases remained unmatched. Germline V lookup: CDR1 MNHEY, CDR2 SMNVEV (reference sequence). The length of the CDR3 is 16 residues. The DNA of the CDR3 is TGTGCCAGCAGTTTATCAAGAGGAGCGGGGCAAGAGACCCAGTACTTC. It translates to CASSLSRGAGQETQYF.

The chain recombines TRBV7-2 with TRBJ1-6; possible D gene TRBD1, 6 bases. CDR3 length: 15 residues. The V gene lost 5 bases and the J gene lost 9 bases, with 17 bases spanning the gap. Germline loops: CDR1 SGHTA, CDR2 FQGNSA. The CDR3 region has the DNA TGTGCCAGCAGCCAAAAGGCGGGGGGCAGTTCACCCCTCCACTTT. Protein sequence: CASSQKAGGSSPLHF.

V is TRBV6-1 and J is TRBJ1-2, with a tentative D call TRBD1 (6 bases). Trimming stripped 5 bases from V and 5 bases from J, with 9 bases between. Germline V gene lookup returns CDR1 MNHNS and CDR2 SASEGT. The CDR3 runs to 12 residues. The CDR3 protein is CASSTTGYGYTF. CDR3 nucleotide sequence: TGTGCCAGCAGTACAACAGGGTATGGCTACACCTTC.

Only a few counts were recorded for this clone. V is TRBV7-9 and J is TRBJ1-1, with D hard to call. Between the trimmed V and J ends, which lost 5 bases and 7 bases, there was a span of 11 bases. The CDR3 consists of 12 residues. Germline values: CDR1 SEHNR, CDR2 FQNEAQ (reference sequence). The chain's CDR3 is CASSRELHEAFF. In DNA, the CDR3 is TGTGCCAGCAGCCGGGAGTTACATGAAGCTTTCTTT.